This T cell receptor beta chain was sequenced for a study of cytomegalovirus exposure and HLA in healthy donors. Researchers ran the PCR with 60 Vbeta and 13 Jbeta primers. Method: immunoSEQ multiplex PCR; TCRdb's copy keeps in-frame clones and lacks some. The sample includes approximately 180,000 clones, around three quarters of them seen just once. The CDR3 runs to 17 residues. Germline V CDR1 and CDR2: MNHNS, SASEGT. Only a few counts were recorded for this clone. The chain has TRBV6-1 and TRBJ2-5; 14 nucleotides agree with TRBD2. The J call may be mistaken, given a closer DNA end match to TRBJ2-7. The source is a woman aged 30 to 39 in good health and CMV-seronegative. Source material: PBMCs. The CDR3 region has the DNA TGTGCCAGCAGTGAAGCGATTGGACTAGCGGGGGGTTACGAGCAGTACTTC. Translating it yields CASSEAIGLAGGYEQYF.